Presented here are 30 T cell receptor beta chains from one specimen sequenced in a study of Ad26.COV2.S vaccination and SARS-CoV-2 variants (dated by TCRdb to the early 2020s). The method was the immunoSEQ multiplex PCR assay. This is the immuneACCESS table as TCRdb keeps it, with only in-frame sequences that have V and J called. A part of the clones is gone; compared with another copy, unresolved V genes explain less than half, and the rest is unexplained. Present in this sample are about 480,000 clones, roughly 87% of which were seen just once. The ten largest clones take up around 13% of the sample. The treatment or condition label, read with the paper, signifies: roughly 20 received Ad26.COV2.S at low or high dose, single or two shots; roughly 5 received placebo; per-sample allocation not given. For vaccine and placebo recipients, the sequenced repertoires came from samples collected on day 63 after the first injection.

This material consisted of peripheral blood, taken in a trial of Ad26.COV2.S vaccine versus placebo. These receptors were taken from a person aged 18-65 years who received the Ad26.COV2.S COVID-19 vaccine or a placebo.

This chain joins TRBV7-3 and TRBJ2-5, with D unclear. Trimming removed 0 bases at V and 4 bases at J, with 6 bases between. Germline V CDR1 and CDR2: SGHTA, FQGTGA. This CDR3 comprises 13 residues. CDR3 bases: TGTGCCAGCAGCTTAACGGTTGGAGAGACCCAGTACTTC. It is translated as CASSLTVGETQYF.

The rearrangement uses TRBV6-1 and TRBJ2-7, with D unresolved. Germline V gives CDR1 MNHNS, CDR2 SASEGT. V lost 1 base to trimming and J lost 2 bases, with 12 bases between them. The CDR3 has 15 amino acids. The CDR3 region has the DNA TGTGCCAGCAGTGAAGGCGTGGGCTTGGCCTACGAGCAGTACTTC. Encoded protein: CASSEGVGLAYEQYF.

As for this clone: The identical CDR3 is also encoded by other nucleotide sequences in the sample. The chain is built from TRBV3-1 (or the pseudogene TRBV3-2) and TRBJ1-1, with 7 bases that match TRBD1. With 4 bases clipped from V and 1 base from J, the junction kept 0 bases outside the gene matches. Germline assignment: CDR1 LGHDT and CDR2 YNNKEL (reference sequence). The CDR3 has 13 residues. The CDR3 DNA is TGTGCCAGCAGCCGGACAGGGAACACTGAAGCTTTCTTT. Translated, it gives CASSRTGNTEAFF.

This clone was seen a few times. The same CDR3 can be traced to other DNA sequences in this sample. The chain has TRBV27 and TRBJ2-6; D is undetermined. The V and J ends lost 1 base and 0 bases respectively, with 4 bases between them. Germline V lookup: CDR1 MNHEY, CDR2 SMNVEV (reference sequence). This CDR3 is built from 15 residues. Here the CDR3 DNA reads TGTGCCAGCAGTTTATGGCTCTCTGGGGCCAACGTCCTGACTTTC. This translates into CASSLWLSGANVLTF.

The CDR3 DNA sequence: TGTGCCAGCAGTCCCACCCCGGACAGGGGAGGTACGCAGTATTTT. Translating it yields CASSPTPDRGGTQYF. The chain combines TRBV28 with TRBJ2-3, with 9 nucleotides matching TRBD1. V was clipped by 5 bases and J by 8 bases; unmatched bases: 11. This CDR3 region has 15 residues. CDR1 MDHEN and CDR2 SYDVKM come from the germline V gene.

The V and J genes are TRBV7-8 and TRBJ2-7; the D is unclear. CDR3 length equals 14 residues. V was cut by 3 bases and J by 5 bases, with 14 bases left in between. Germline-derived CDR1 and CDR2 are SGHVS and FQNEAQ. The CDR3 DNA reads as TGTGCCAGCAGCTTCGCTCCCCCCGCTCACGAGCAGTACTTC. It is translated as CASSFAPPAHEQYF.

The chain is built from TRBV18 and TRBJ1-2, with TRBD1 identical over 11 bases. J was trimmed by 2 bases and V by 5 bases; bases with no gene match: 7. The length of the CDR3 is 16 residues. In germline, CDR1 is KGHSH, CDR2 LQKENI. DNA for the CDR3: TGTGCCAGCTCAGTCGGGACAGGGGGTATCAACTATGGCTACACCTTC. Its protein product is CASSVGTGGINYGYTF.

This chain connects TRBV30 to TRBJ1-4; D ambiguous. There are 12 residues in the CDR3. Trimming stripped 8 bases from V and 7 bases from J, with 14 bases between. Looked up from germline, CDR1 is GTSNPN and CDR2 is SVGIG (reference sequence). The chain's CDR3 is CARGEEPEKLFF. CDR3 in DNA: TGTGCCCGCGGCGAGGAGCCTGAAAAACTGTTTTTT.

The V gene is TRBV3-1 (or the pseudogene TRBV3-2), the J gene TRBJ1-4; D may be TRBD1 (5 bases). CDR3 length: 15 amino acids. The V end lost 2 bases, the J end lost 4 bases, and 11 bases lay between the germline ends. Per the germline V gene, CDR1 is LGHDT and CDR2 is YNNKEL (reference sequence). The CDR3 sequence: CASSQTTVDNEKLFF. The CDR3 DNA is TGTGCCAGCAGCCAAACGACAGTCGATAATGAAAAACTGTTTTTT.

The rearrangement joins TRBV7-9 to TRBJ2-7, with D possibly called TRBD1 or TRBD2 (5 bases each). Per germline, CDR1 SEHNR and CDR2 FQNEAQ (reference sequence). The CDR3 length is 13 residues. V was pared by 5 bases and J by 11 bases, with 19 bases between. CDR3 residues: CASSPSRRGEKYF. The CDR3 DNA is TGTGCCAGCAGCCCGTCGAGAAGGGGAGAAAAGTACTTC. Combining the CDR3 with reference TRBV7-9 and TRBJ2-7 gives the whole variable domain DTGVSQNPRHKITKRGQNVTFRCDPISEHNRLYWYRQTLGQGPEFLTYFQNEAQLEKSRLLSDRFSAERPKGSFSTLEIQRTEQGDSAMYLCASSPSRRGEKYFGPGTRLTVT.

A few counts support this clone. The chain employs TRBV13 and TRBJ1-1, with D possibly TRBD1 on 6 matching bases. This CDR3 is 13 amino acids long. The V gene lost 2 bases and the J gene lost 6 bases, with 10 bases spanning the gap. The germline CDR1 and CDR2 sequences are PRHDT and FYEKMQ (reference sequence). This CDR3 reads CASSLYRDAEAFF. The CDR3, as DNA: TGTGCCAGCAGCTTATACAGGGACGCTGAAGCTTTCTTT. Using reference TRBV13 and TRBJ1-1 for the parts outside the CDR3, the full variable domain is AAGVIQSPRHLIKEKRETATLKCYPIPRHDTVYWYQQGPGQDPQFLISFYEKMQSDKGSIPDRFSAQQFSDYHSELNMSSLELGDSALYFCASSLYRDAEAFFGQGTRLTVV.

The J gene is TRBJ2-1, the V gene TRBV5-4; D is undetermined. Trimming removed 4 bases at V and 4 bases at J, with 3 bases between. Germline CDR1 SGHNT, CDR2 YYREEE (reference sequence). This CDR3 spans 11 amino acids. The CDR3 DNA follows: TGTGCCAGCAGCCAGTACAATGAGCAGTTCTTC. Its translation: CASSQYNEQFF.

The chain couples TRBV5-1 to TRBJ2-3; D perhaps matches TRBD2 (6 bases). The germline gives CDR1 SGHRS, CDR2 YFSETQ. V was shortened by 7 bases and J by 2 bases, with 17 bases between the two germline ends. The CDR3 length is 15 residues. The CDR3 spells CASAIAATVTDTQYF. CDR3 sequence (DNA): TGCGCCAGCGCTATAGCGGCCACCGTCACAGATACGCAGTATTTT.

The rearrangement links TRBV19 to TRBJ2-5; 9 bases are a match to TRBD1. Per germline, CDR1 LNHDA and CDR2 SQIVND (reference sequence). This CDR3 contains 13 residues. V lost 6 bases, J lost 3 bases, and 2 bases stayed unmatched. In nucleotides, the CDR3 is TGTGCCAGTAGCCGACAGGGGGAAGAGACCCAGTACTTC. Protein sequence: CASSRQGEETQYF. The full variable domain, with the rest looked up from reference TRBV19 and TRBJ2-5, is DGGITQSPKYLFRKEGQNVTLSCEQNLNHDAMYWYRQDPGQGLRLIYYSQIVNDFQKGDIAEGYSVSREKKESFPLTVTSAQKNPTAFYLCASSRQGEETQYFGPGTRLLVL.

This chain joins TRBV29-1 and TRBJ2-4; TRBD1 or TRBD2 may be the D gene (5 bases each). The germline CDR1 and CDR2 sequences are SQVTM and ANQGSEA. The CDR3 runs 11 residues. V lost 7 bases and J lost 5, with 9 bases in between. CDR3 amino acids: CSAGTENIQYF. The CDR3 DNA reads TGCAGCGCCGGGACGGAAAACATTCAGTACTTC.

This clone was seen a handful of times. V usage is TRBV7-9 and J usage is TRBJ1-5; TRBD1 might be the D (6 bases). The CDR3 length is 14 residues. Germline V gene sequence: CDR1 SEHNR, CDR2 FQNEAQ (reference sequence). V lost 2 bases and J 4 bases, leaving 9 bases between the germline ends. The chain's CDR3 is CASSLTGANQPQHF. The CDR3 DNA sequence: TGTGCCAGCAGCTTAACGGGGGCTAATCAGCCCCAGCATTTT.

In its sample, this clone was seen a few times. The chain is built from TRBV30 and TRBJ2-7; D might be TRBD2 (6 bases). The germline V gene encodes CDR1 GTSNPN and CDR2 SVGIG (reference sequence). The V gene lost 3 bases and the J gene lost 1 base, with 13 bases spanning the gap. The CDR3 extends over 14 amino acids. The CDR3 DNA is TGTGCCTGGAGACGGAGGGTTAGTTCCTACGAGCAGTACTTC. Translation gives CAWRRRVSSYEQYF.

The chain recombines TRBV3-1 (or the pseudogene TRBV3-2) with TRBJ2-1; D gene uncertain. Germline CDR1 reads LGHDT; CDR2 reads YNNKEL (reference sequence). Trimming shortened V by 5 bases and J by 9 bases, and 17 bases separated the two germline ends. The CDR3 runs 14 residues. For the CDR3, the DNA is TGTGCCAGCAGCGTGTTTCTCGAAGCACTTGAGCAGTTCTTC. Its protein is CASSVFLEALEQFF.

The gene calls are TRBV5-1 and TRBJ2-3; perhaps D is TRBD1 or TRBD2 (6 bases each). The CDR3 sequence is 16 residues long. The ends were cut back, 3 bases at V and 1 base at J, with 15 bases in the middle. The V gene's germline CDR1 is SGHRS and CDR2 YFSETQ. CDR3 in DNA: TGCGCCAGCAGCTGGGGGCTGGCGGGACGCACAGATACGCAGTATTTT. Encoded protein: CASSWGLAGRTDTQYF. Full variable domain (missing parts from reference TRBV5-1 and TRBJ2-3): KAGVTQTPRYLIKTRGQQVTLSCSPISGHRSVSWYQQTPGQGLQFLFEYFSETQRNKGNFPGRFSGRQFSNSRSEMNVSTLELGDSALYLCASSWGLAGRTDTQYFGPGTRLTVL.

This clone was recorded once. The rearrangement joins TRBV6-2 or TRBV6-3 to TRBJ2-4, with TRBD1 as a possible D gene (6 bases). CDR1 is MNHEY and CDR2 is SVGEGT in the germline V gene. This CDR3 spans 15 amino acids. V was shortened by 4 bases and J by 4 bases, with 14 bases between the two germline ends. The CDR3 DNA reads as TGTGCCAGCAGTTCCGATTCGGACAGAAAAAACATTCAGTACTTC. Translating gives CASSSDSDRKNIQYF.

This chain links TRBV7-9 with TRBJ2-1, with a weak D call TRBD2 (6 bases). The CDR3 extends over 14 amino acids. Between the trimmed V and J ends, which lost 1 base and 6 bases, there was a span of 10 bases. Germline-derived CDR1 and CDR2 are SEHNR and FQNEAQ (reference sequence). The CDR3 loop is CASSLELTSNEQFF. CDR3 sequence (DNA): TGTGCCAGCAGCTTAGAATTGACTAGCAATGAGCAGTTCTTC.

This clone has only one observation. The chain is built from TRBV13 and TRBJ2-1; D is ambiguous. The CDR3 is made up of 15 amino acids. V gave up 2 bases and J gave up 1 base, with 9 bases separating them. Per the germline V gene, CDR1 is PRHDT and CDR2 is FYEKMQ (reference sequence). The CDR3 DNA reads TGTGCCAGCAGCTTACAGCGTATATCCTACAATGAGCAGTTCTTC. Encoded protein: CASSLQRISYNEQFF.

A note on this clone: At the DNA level, this CDR3 is encoded by other sequences in the same sample as well. The J gene is TRBJ2-7, the V gene TRBV13; D gene uncertain. Germline values: CDR1 PRHDT, CDR2 FYEKMQ (reference sequence). This CDR3 region has 11 residues. V lost 0 bases to trimming and J lost 3 bases, with 0 bases between them. The CDR3 spells CASSLGYEQYF. The CDR3 DNA sequence: TGTGCCAGCAGCTTAGGCTACGAGCAGTACTTC.

The chain uses TRBV24-1 and TRBJ2-5, with 10 nucleotides matching TRBD1. Germline V gene lookup returns CDR1 KGHDR and CDR2 SFDVKD. The J segment lost 2 bases and the V segment lost 4 bases, leaving 3 bases of the junction unmatched. The length of the CDR3 is 15 residues. In nucleotides, the CDR3 is TGTGCCACCAGTGAAGGGACAGGGGCGCAAGAGACCCAGTACTTC. It encodes CATSEGTGAQETQYF.

The chain carries TRBV5-6 and TRBJ2-5; D is tentatively TRBD1 or TRBD2 (6 bases each). Trimming stripped 0 bases from V and 2 bases from J, with 17 bases between. The CDR3 contains 17 residues. The germline V gene has CDR1 SGHDT and CDR2 YYEEEE. The CDR3 DNA reads as TGTGCCAGCAGCTTGGCCGTCCGGGGGCGAGGTCAAGAGACCCAGTACTTC. Translation gives CASSLAVRGRGQETQYF.

The V and J genes are TRBV28 and TRBJ2-2; TRBD2 might be the D (5 bases). The V gene lost 7 bases and the J gene lost 0 bases, with 18 bases spanning the gap. Per germline, CDR1 MDHEN and CDR2 SYDVKM. CDR3 length equals 17 residues. CDR3 coding DNA: TGTGCCAGCATCCCCCCGGGCCGACTAACGAACACCGGGGAGCTGTTTTTT. Amino acid sequence: CASIPPGRLTNTGELFF.

The chain carries TRBV28 and TRBJ1-1; unclear D gene. Trimming cost V 5 bases and J 3 bases, with 10 bases left between them. The germline V gene encodes CDR1 MDHEN and CDR2 SYDVKM. This CDR3 contains 13 residues. The CDR3 spells CASSPPDYTEAFF. CDR3 coding DNA: TGTGCCAGCAGTCCGCCCGACTACACTGAAGCTTTCTTT.

V and J are TRBV27 and TRBJ2-4, with D perhaps TRBD2 (6 bases). The V end was cut by 6 bases, the J end by 1 base, with 16 bases between. From germline, CDR1 is MNHEY and CDR2 SMNVEV (reference sequence). This CDR3 spans 16 amino acids. The CDR3 sequence: CASRSGTSRAKNIQYF. The CDR3 DNA follows: TGTGCCAGCAGATCAGGGACTTCCCGGGCCAAAAACATTCAGTACTTC.

This clone appeared a single time. V gene TRBV27 combines with J gene TRBJ1-2; possible D gene TRBD1, 6 bases. The length of the CDR3 is 15 residues. Between the trimmed V and J ends, which lost 3 bases and 2 bases, there was a span of 13 bases. Germline V lookup: CDR1 MNHEY, CDR2 SMNVEV (reference sequence). CDR3 nucleotide sequence: TGTGCCAGCAGTTTTCGAGGGGGGAAGAACTATGGCTACACCTTC. This translates into CASSFRGGKNYGYTF.

V usage is TRBV9 and J usage is TRBJ2-4, with D possibly being TRBD1 (7 bases). V was clipped by 3 bases and J by 6 bases, with 13 bases between them. Germline lookup yields CDR1 SGDLS and CDR2 YYNGEE. This CDR3 contains 14 residues. The CDR3 DNA follows: TGTGCCAGCAGCGCAGGGACAGCGGGAAACATTCAGTACTTC. Translated, it gives CASSAGTAGNIQYF.